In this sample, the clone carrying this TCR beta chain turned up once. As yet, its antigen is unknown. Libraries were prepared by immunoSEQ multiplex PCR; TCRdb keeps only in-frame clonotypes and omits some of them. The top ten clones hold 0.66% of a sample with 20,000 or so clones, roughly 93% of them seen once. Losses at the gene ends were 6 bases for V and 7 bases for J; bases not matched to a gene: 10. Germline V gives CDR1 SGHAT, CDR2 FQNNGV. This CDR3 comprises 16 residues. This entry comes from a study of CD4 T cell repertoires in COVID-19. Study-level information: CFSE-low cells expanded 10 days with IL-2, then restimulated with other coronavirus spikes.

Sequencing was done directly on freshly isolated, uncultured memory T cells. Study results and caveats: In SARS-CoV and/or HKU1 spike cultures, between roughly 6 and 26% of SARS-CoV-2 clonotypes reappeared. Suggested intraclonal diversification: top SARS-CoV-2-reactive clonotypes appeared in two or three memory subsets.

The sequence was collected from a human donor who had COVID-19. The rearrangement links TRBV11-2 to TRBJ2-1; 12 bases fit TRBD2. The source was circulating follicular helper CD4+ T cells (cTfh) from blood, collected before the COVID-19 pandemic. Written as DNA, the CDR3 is TGTGCCAGCAGATTCACTCTAGCGGGAGGGAAAAATGAGCAGTTCTTC. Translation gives CASRFTLAGGKNEQFF.